This T cell receptor (beta chain) comes out of a study of OX40 agonist ivuxolimab in advanced cancers. Study-wide points: Compared with others, partial responders at 0.1-3.0 mg/kg displayed clonal expansion among the lowest. Clonal expansion by week 6 occurred in CD4+ and CD8+ blood T cells (at 0.1 to 3.0 mg/kg). Not determined was the antigen specificity of the expanded peripheral T cells.

Worth noting for this clone: Antigen: not known.

Sequenced by immunoSEQ multiplex PCR; TCRdb stores in-frame clones only, minus some. This sample has 12,000 or so clones, with around two thirds found just once. CDR1 is SGHTA and CDR2 is FQGTGA in the germline V gene. The V and J ends lost 3 bases and 6 bases, in that order; junction bases with no gene match: 2. The CDR3 runs to 13 residues. This TCR derives from an adult with an advanced solid tumor such as melanoma, head and neck, liver or kidney cancer. The material sequenced was CD4+ or CD8+ T cells sorted from blood, taken in a trial of the OX40 agonist ivuxolimab. V usage is TRBV7-3 and J usage is TRBJ1-2, with 9 bases aligning to TRBD1. This CDR3 is CASSLGQGDGYTF. DNA for the CDR3: TGTGCCAGCAGCTTGGGACAGGGAGATGGCTACACCTTC.